This T cell receptor (beta chain) came from a study of neurological immune-mediated disorders. Whole-study context: Secondary progressive disease was present in 3, and relapsing-remitting disease in 31, of the roughly 34 multiple sclerosis patients.

This clonotype was observed a handful of times. TCRdb processed the 5' RACE reads anew with MiXCR; each CDR3 protein has one entry. Of approximately 44,000 distinct CDR3 sequences listed, over 5.5% are singletons. The cell input for sorted libraries was some 1 million, and those cells were CD4+ or CD8+ T cells. This TCR derives from a woman between 18 and 30 years old with multiple sclerosis. What was sequenced was CD4+ T cells from blood.

CDR3 sequence (DNA): TGTGCCAGCAGTCCACAACTAGCACCTTTTCAAGAGACCCAGTACTTC. Translated: CASSPQLAPFQETQYF. This chain uses TRBV6-6 with TRBJ2-5; a weak D match, TRBD2 (6 bases). Trimming removed 5 bases from V and 2 bases from J, with 18 bases in between. Germline CDR1 reads MNHNY; CDR2 reads SVGAGI (reference sequence). The CDR3 length is 16 residues.